The clone carrying this TCR beta chain was detected only once. This CDR3 is built from 15 residues. Trimming cost V 4 bases and J 4 bases; bases outside gene matches: 5. The V gene's germline CDR1 is LNHNV and CDR2 YYDKDF (reference sequence). This sample was taken from a study of blood T cell repertoires in COVID-19. In the original processing: It was from reference gene primer amplification that nucleated cell counts were estimated. Method: immunoSEQ multiplex PCR; TCRdb's copy keeps in-frame clones and lacks some. That table gives V, J and clone size, and the DNA gave D and trimming. The table shows almost 50,000 clones, with approximately 79% occurring only once.

The chain carries TRBV15 and TRBJ2-3; 10 positions agree with TRBD2. Sequences were obtained from peripheral blood. The TCR sequence derives from a man in his 70s with acute or convalescent COVID-19. This CDR3 is CATSTRTSGADTQYF. The CDR3 coding sequence is TGTGCCACCAGCACCAGGACTAGCGGCGCAGATACGCAGTATTTT.